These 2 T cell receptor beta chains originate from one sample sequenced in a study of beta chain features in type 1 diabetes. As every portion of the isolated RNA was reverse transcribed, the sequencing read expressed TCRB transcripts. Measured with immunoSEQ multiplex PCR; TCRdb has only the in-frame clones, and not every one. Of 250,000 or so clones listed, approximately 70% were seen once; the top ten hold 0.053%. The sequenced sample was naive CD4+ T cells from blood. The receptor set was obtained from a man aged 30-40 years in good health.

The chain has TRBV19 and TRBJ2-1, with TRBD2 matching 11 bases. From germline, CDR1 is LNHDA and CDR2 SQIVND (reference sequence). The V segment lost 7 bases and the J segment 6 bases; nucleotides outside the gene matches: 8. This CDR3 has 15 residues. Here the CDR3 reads CASIPTSGISNEQFF. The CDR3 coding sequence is TGTGCCAGTATCCCGACTAGCGGGATCTCCAATGAGCAGTTCTTC. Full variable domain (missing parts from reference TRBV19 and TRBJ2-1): DGGITQSPKYLFRKEGQNVTLSCEQNLNHDAMYWYRQDPGQGLRLIYYSQIVNDFQKGDIAEGYSVSREKKESFPLTVTSAQKNPTAFYLCASIPTSGISNEQFFGPGTRLTVL.

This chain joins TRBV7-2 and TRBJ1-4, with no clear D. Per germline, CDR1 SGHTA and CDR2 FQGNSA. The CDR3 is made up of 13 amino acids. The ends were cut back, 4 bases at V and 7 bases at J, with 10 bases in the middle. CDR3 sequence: CASSSPGGEKLFF. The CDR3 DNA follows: TGTGCCAGCAGCTCCCCCGGAGGTGAAAAACTGTTTTTT.